This TCR beta chain was recovered during a study of CD8+ T cells in alopecia areata (dated by TCRdb to 2017 to 2018). About the full investigation: The treated patients took part in an open-label pilot trial in which moderate-to-severe alopecia areata was treated with oral tofacitinib at 5 to 10 mg twice daily. Biopsies were taken from tofacitinib-treated patients at baseline and at 4 and 24 weeks of treatment, and a later scalp biopsy was taken in several of the tofacitinib-treated patients. Patients received tofacitinib for 6 to 18 months and were then followed off drug for 6 months to check for delayed response and recurrence. Scalp clonality was compared across normal scalp (n=4), patchy alopecia areata scalp (n=8), and alopecia totalis/universalis scalp (n=8). TCRbeta CDR3 regions were amplified by immunoSEQ multiplex PCR with 35 Vbeta forward and 13 Jbeta reverse primers. For the treated patients, the SALT score, which quantifies what percentage of scalp surface area is affected, served as the measure of disease severity. In humans, TCRbeta sequencing was performed on scalp tissue and on sorted CD4+ and CD8+ peripheral blood T cells from healthy controls and from patients with patchy or totalis/universalis alopecia areata. To study T cell clonal expansion in alopecia areata, the researchers applied high-throughput TCRbeta sequencing to both the C3H/HeJ mouse model and human patients. RNA was extracted with the PAXgene miRNA kit for fixed scalp, the miRNeasy kit for PBMCs, and the RNeasy kit for mouse skin.

This specimen's treatment or condition label, per the study, means: oral pan-JAK inhibitor, 5-10 mg twice daily. Lesional scalp punch biopsies and peripheral blood were obtained from alopecia areata patients. PBMCs were isolated by density centrifugation and stained for CD3, CD4 and CD8, and CD4+ and CD8+ T cells were sorted on a FACSAria. V and J are trimmed by 1 base and 1 base, and the gene matches miss 2 bases of the junction. The CDR3 runs 14 residues from the cysteine to the phenylalanine. Only CDR3 DNA remains: 42 bases, in frame from the first base. CDR1 and CDR2 are drawn from the germline V gene: SGDLS, YYNGEE. In regard to this clone: It has no known antigen specificity. Base qualities are not provided; no much larger clone lies one nucleotide away.

Libraries were constructed by the immunoSEQ multiplex PCR assay. For TCR sequencing, RNA was extracted from every sample and reverse transcribed into cDNA to serve as template. First-strand cDNA was synthesized with SuperScript III using a 2:1 mix of oligo-dT and random hexamers. Amplification bias was assessed with a synthetic immune receptor repertoire, and residual bias was removed computationally. As for how the authors treated the data: After raw reads were preprocessed to remove errors, the CDR3 was defined following IMGT conventions as running from the conserved cysteine to phenylalanine. Clonality was computed as 1 minus the Shannon entropy, with the entropy normalized by log2 of the number of productive unique TCRs. Scalp TCRbeta sequences were cross-referenced with sorted blood CD4 and CD8 repertoires so that the CD4 or CD8 identity of scalp clones could be inferred. TCRdb holds this immuneACCESS table with in-frame rearrangements only. Some clones are missing; in checked studies, unresolved V genes explain under half, and the rest has no known cause. That table is the source of V, J and clone size, and D and trimming were worked out from the DNA. The sample yields some 170,000 clones; 58% were counted once. The top ten clonotypes cover 16% of the sample.

On the study overall, not on this receptor specifically: During tofacitinib treatment, many expanded lesional clones remained in scalp and blood, and this persistence may partly explain relapse after treatment is stopped. Unlike mouse skin, where gammadelta T cells dominate, normal human skin contains resident alphabeta T cells that get sequenced too, which complicates analysis of the scalp TCR repertoire. Tofacitinib significantly lowered scalp clonality and the number of expanded CD8+ clones among the top 100 scalp clones. Compared with mice, TCR sequences shared between patients were less clear, possibly partly because of HLA diversity across the patient population. Lesional scalp, especially in alopecia totalis/universalis, showed higher clonality and more expanded CD8+ clones than normal scalp, suggesting antigenic drive. Because the treated cohort was small and included a single nonresponder, larger studies are needed to assess links between baseline CD8+ expansion and response.

Sequences were derived from CD4+ T cells sorted from blood, sampled between weeks 55 and 65, from a patient treated with tofacitinib. The TCR was taken from a human donor with alopecia areata. This receptor chain uses TRBV9 and TRBJ2-7; 7 central bases correspond to TRBD1. The CDR3 protein is CASSVLDRSYEQYF. Here is the DNA: TGTGCCAGCAGCGTACTGGACAGGTCCTACGAGCAGTACTTC.